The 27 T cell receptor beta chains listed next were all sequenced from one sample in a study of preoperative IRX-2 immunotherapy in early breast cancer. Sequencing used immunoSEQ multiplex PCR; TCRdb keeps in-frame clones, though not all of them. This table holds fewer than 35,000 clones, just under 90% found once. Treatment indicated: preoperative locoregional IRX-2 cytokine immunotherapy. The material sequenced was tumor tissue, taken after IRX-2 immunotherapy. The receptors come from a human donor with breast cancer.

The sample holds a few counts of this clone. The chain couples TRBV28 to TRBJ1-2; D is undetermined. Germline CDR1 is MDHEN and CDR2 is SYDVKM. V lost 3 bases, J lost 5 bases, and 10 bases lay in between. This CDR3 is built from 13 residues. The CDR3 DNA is TGTGCCAGCAGTTTTGACGGGATTTATGGCTACACCTTC. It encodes CASSFDGIYGYTF.

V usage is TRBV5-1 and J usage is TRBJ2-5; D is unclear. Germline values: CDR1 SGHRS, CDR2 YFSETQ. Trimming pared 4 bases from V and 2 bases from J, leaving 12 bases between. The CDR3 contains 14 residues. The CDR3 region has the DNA TGCGCCAGCAGCGATCCAGCACTGCAAGAGACCCAGTACTTC. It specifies CASSDPALQETQYF.

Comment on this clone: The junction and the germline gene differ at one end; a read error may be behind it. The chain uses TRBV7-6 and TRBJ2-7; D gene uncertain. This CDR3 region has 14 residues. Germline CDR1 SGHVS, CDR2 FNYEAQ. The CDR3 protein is CASSSATARLEQYF. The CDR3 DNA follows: TGTGCCAGTAGCTCAGCCACTGCAAGGCTCGAGCAGTACTTC.

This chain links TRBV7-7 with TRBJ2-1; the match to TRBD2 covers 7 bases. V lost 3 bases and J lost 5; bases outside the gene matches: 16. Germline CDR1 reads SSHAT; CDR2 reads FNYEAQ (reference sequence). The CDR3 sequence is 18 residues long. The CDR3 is CASSLGLSSGRPHNEQFF. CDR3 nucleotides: TGTGCCAGCAGCTTGGGTCTTTCTAGCGGAAGGCCCCACAATGAGCAGTTCTTC.

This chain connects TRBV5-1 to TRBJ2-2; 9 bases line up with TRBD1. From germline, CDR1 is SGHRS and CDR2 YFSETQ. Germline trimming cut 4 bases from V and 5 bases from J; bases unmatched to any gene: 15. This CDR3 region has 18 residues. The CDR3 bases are TGCGCCAGCAGCCTACCACCGGGACAGGGAATAAAGACCGGGGAGCTGTTTTTT. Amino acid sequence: CASSLPPGQGIKTGELFF.

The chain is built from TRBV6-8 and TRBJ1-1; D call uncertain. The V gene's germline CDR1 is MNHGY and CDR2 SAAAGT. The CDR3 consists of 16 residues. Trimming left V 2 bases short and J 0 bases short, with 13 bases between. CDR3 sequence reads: CASSYPKGRLNTEAFF. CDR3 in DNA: TGTGCCAGCAGTTACCCGAAAGGACGGCTGAACACTGAAGCTTTCTTT.

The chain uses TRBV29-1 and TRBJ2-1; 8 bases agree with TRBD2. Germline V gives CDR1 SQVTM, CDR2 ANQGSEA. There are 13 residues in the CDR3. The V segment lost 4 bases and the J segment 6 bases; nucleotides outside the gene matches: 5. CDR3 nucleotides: TGCAGCGTTGTTAGCGGGAACCGCAATGAGCAGTTCTTC. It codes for CSVVSGNRNEQFF.

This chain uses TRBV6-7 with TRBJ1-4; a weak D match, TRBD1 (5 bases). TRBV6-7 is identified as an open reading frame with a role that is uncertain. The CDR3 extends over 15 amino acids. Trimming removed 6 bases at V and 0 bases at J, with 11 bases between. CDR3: CASRRQLATNEKLFF. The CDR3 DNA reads TGTGCCAGCAGAAGACAGCTCGCAACTAATGAAAAACTGTTTTTT.

CDR3 DNA: TGTGCCAGCAGCCCACAACCGCTAGGGTATGCGGGGGAGCTGTTTTTT. Its translation: CASSPQPLGYAGELFF. The rearrangement uses TRBV7-4 and TRBJ2-2; D uncertain. The V gene lost 5 bases and the J gene lost 8 bases, with 21 bases spanning the gap. Per the germline V gene, CDR1 is SGHVT and CDR2 is SQSDAQ. The CDR3 has 16 amino acids.

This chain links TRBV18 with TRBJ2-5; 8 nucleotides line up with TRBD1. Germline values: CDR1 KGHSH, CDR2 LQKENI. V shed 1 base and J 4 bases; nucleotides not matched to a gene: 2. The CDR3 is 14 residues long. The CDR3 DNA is TGTGCCAGCTCACCACGGACAGGGCTAGAGACCCAGTACTTC. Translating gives CASSPRTGLETQYF.

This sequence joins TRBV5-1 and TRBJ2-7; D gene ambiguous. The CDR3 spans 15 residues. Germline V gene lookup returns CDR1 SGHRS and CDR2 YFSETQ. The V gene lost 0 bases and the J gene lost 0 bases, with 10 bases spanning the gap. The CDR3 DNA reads TGCGCCAGCAGCTTGGAGGCAGGAAGCTCCTACGAGCAGTACGTC. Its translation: CASSLEAGSSYEQYV.

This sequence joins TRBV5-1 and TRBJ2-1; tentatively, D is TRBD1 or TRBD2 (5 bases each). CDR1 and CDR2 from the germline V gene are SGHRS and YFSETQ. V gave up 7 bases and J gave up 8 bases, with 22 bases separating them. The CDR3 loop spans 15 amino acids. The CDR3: CASSTGTYLWDEQFF. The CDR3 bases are TGCGCCAGCTCAACCGGGACCTACCTTTGGGATGAGCAGTTCTTC.

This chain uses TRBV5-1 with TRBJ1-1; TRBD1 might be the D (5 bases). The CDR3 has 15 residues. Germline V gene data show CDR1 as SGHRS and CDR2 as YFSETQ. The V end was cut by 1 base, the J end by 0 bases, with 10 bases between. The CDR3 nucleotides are TGCGCCAGCAGCTTGACCGGGACCCTGAACACTGAAGCTTTCTTT. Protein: CASSLTGTLNTEAFF.

The CDR3 nucleotides read TGTGCCAGCAGTTACCGGGCGGGGGGGAACAATGAGCAGTTCTTC. Its translation: CASSYRAGGNNEQFF. The V call is TRBV6-8, the J call TRBJ2-1; 9 bases line up with TRBD2. This CDR3 contains 15 residues. The V segment lost 2 bases and the J segment 5 bases; nucleotides outside the gene matches: 4. The germline CDR1 and CDR2 sequences are MNHGY and SAAAGT.

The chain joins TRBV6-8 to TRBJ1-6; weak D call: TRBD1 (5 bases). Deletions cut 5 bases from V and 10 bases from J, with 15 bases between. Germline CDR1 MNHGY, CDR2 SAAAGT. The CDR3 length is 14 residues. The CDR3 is CASSRRARESPLHF. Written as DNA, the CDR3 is TGTGCCAGCAGTCGCAGGGCCCGGGAATCACCCCTCCACTTT.

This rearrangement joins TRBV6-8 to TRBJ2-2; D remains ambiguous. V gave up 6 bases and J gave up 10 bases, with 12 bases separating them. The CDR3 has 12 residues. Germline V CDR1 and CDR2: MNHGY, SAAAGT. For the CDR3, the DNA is TGTGCCAGCAGAAGGGAATTGGTGGAGCTGTTTTTT. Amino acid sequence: CASRRELVELFF.

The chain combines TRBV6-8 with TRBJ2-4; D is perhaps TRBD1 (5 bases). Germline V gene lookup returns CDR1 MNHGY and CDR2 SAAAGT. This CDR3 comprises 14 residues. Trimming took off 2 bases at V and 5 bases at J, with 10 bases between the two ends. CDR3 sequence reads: CASSYGRAQNIQYF. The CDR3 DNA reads TGTGCCAGCAGTTACGGCAGGGCGCAAAACATTCAGTACTTC.

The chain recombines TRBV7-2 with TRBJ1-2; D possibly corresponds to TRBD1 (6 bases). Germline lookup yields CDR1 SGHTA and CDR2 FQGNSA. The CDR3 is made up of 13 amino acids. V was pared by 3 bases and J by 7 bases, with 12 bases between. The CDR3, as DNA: TGTGCCAGCAGCTTCGGGGGCGCGGGTGGCTACACCTTC. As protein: CASSFGGAGGYTF.

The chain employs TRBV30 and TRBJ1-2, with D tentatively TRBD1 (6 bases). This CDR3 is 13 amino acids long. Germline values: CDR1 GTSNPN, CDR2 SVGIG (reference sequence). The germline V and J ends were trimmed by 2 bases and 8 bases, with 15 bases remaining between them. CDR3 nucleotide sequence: TGTGCCTGGAGTCACAGCAGGGGTGGAGGCTACACCTTC. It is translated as CAWSHSRGGGYTF.

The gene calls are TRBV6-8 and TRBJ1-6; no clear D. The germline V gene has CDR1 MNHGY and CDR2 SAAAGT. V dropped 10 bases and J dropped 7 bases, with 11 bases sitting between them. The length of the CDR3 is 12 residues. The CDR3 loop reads CAISRANSPLHF. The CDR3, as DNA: TGTGCCATCTCTCGGGCCAATTCACCCCTCCACTTT.

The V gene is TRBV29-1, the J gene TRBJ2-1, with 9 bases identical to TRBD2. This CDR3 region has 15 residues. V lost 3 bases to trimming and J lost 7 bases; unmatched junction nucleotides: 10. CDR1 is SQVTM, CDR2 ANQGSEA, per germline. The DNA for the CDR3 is TGCAGCGTTGATTTTCTAGCGGGGCTGGGGAATGAGCAGTTCTTC. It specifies CSVDFLAGLGNEQFF.

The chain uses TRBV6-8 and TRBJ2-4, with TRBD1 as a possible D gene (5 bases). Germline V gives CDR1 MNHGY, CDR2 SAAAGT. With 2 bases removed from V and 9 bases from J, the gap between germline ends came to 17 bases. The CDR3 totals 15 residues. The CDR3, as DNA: TGTGCCAGCAGTTACGACAGTACGACGGTGGGCATTCAGTACTTC. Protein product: CASSYDSTTVGIQYF.

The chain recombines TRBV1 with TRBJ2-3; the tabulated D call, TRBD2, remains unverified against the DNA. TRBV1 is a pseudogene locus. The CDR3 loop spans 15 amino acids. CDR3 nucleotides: TGCGCCAGCAGGCCCGCTATCCAGCGGGGAGATACGCAGTATTTT. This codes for CASRPAIQRGDTQYF.

The CDR3 coding sequence is TGTGCCAGCAGCTTGGGCAGGACAGGCGGGATTTGGGAGACCCAGTACTTC. Translation gives CASSLGRTGGIWETQYF. This chain joins TRBV11-3 and TRBJ2-5; D is possibly TRBD1 (7 bases). With 3 bases removed from V and 5 bases from J, the gap between germline ends came to 22 bases. Looked up from germline, CDR1 is SGHNT and CDR2 is YENEEA. The CDR3 totals 17 residues.

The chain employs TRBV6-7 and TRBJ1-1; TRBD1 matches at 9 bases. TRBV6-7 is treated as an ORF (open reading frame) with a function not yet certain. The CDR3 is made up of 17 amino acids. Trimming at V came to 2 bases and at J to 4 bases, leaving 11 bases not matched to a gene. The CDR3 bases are TGTGCCAGCAGTTACCAGAGGCCGGGACAGGGCCCCACTGAAGCTTTCTTT. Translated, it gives CASSYQRPGQGPTEAFF.

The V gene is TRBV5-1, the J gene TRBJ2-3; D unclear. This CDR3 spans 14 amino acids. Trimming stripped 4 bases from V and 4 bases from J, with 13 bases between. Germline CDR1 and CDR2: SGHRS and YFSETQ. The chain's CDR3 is CASSPERTADTQYF. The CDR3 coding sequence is TGCGCCAGCAGCCCTGAACGGACGGCAGATACGCAGTATTTT. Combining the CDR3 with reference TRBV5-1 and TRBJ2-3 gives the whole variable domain KAGVTQTPRYLIKTRGQQVTLSCSPISGHRSVSWYQQTPGQGLQFLFEYFSETQRNKGNFPGRFSGRQFSNSRSEMNVSTLELGDSALYLCASSPERTADTQYFGPGTRLTVL.

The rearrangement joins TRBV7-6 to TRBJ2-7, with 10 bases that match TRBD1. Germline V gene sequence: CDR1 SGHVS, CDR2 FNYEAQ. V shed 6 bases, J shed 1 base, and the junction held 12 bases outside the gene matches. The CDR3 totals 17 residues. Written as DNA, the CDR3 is TGTGCCAGCAGTACTTTGTCCGGGACAGGGGTTTCCTACGAGCAGTACTTC. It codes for CASSTLSGTGVSYEQYF. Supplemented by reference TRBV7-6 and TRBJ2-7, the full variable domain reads GAGVSQSPRYKVTKRGQDVALRCDPISGHVSLYWYRQALGQGPEFLTYFNYEAQQDKSGLPNDRFSAERPEGSISTLTIQRTEQRDSAMYRCASSTLSGTGVSYEQYFGPGTRLTVT.